This T cell receptor beta chain was identified in a study of blood T cell repertoires in COVID-19. Study background: Samples taken during acute and convalescent COVID-19 were collected in the United States, Italy and Spain. PBMCs, B-cell-depleted T cells, or T cells were the source of the cDNA or gDNA that made up the material.

TCRdb keeps only in-frame clones here, not all; method: immunoSEQ multiplex PCR. This sample carries about 75,000 clones, 84% of them seen once, and the ten largest clones take about a fifth. V lost 3 bases to trimming and J lost 3 bases, with 24 bases between them. Germline V gene data show CDR1 as KGHSH and CDR2 as LQKENI. The CDR3 sequence is 18 residues long. The chain is built from TRBV18 and TRBJ2-7; D might be TRBD1 (7 bases). The sequencing input was peripheral blood. This clonotype was sampled from a woman aged 45-65 years with acute or convalescent COVID-19. The CDR3 nucleotides are TGTGCCAGCTCACCGTACCAAATTAGGACAGGACTACTCTACGAGCAGTACTTC. This codes for CASSPYQIRTGLLYEQYF.